The rows below give T cell receptor beta chains drawn from one sample of a study of T cells in Graves' hyperthyroidism and ophthalmopathy. TCRdb used MiXCR to reprocess the multiplex PCR reads, holding one entry per CDR3 protein. The sample gives about 420,000 distinct CDR3 sequences, roughly an eighth of which show up once; 5.3% is in the top ten. Source material: blood. The receptors originated from a woman younger than 35 with Graves' hyperthyroidism. Each CDR3 is given with its conserved first and last residue. The order of the fields is clone size, D gene, J gene, V gene, CDR3 protein, CDR3 DNA. D genes are given only for firm matches. The size entry is marked missing in some rows and otherwise reads once, few, many or a size class.

many	TRBD1	TRBJ1-1	TRBV5-1	CASSPGTGNTEAFF	TGTGCCAGCAGCCCTGGGACAGGGAACACTGAAGCTTTCTTT
many	TRBD1	TRBJ1-2	TRBV12-3/TRBV12-4	CASSLIIKASGQGADYGYTF	TGTGCCAGCAGTTTAATTATAAAGGCCTCGGGACAGGGGGCCGACTATGGCTACACCTTC
NA	NA	TRBJ2-5	TRBV6-1	CASSEGELRTQYF	TGTGCCAGCAGTGAAGGGGAGCTCCGGACCCAGTACTTC
many	NA	TRBJ2-4	TRBV20-1	CSASDPPRDIQYF	TGCAGTGCTTCGGACCCTCCGCGGGACATTCAGTACTTC
NA	NA	TRBJ1-1	TRBV5-4	CASSLGPGRDTEAFF	TGTGCCAGCAGCTTGGGGCCGGGTCGAGACACTGAAGCTTTCTTT
many	NA	TRBJ1-2	TRBV7-2	CASSNTGNYGYTF	TGTGCCAGCAGCAATACAGGGAACTATGGCTACACCTTC
NA	NA	TRBJ2-1	TRBV10-3	CAINRGLSGEQFF	TGTGCCATCAACCGAGGTTTAAGTGGTGAGCAGTTCTTC
NA	NA	TRBJ2-2	TRBV6-5	CASSYSRGKNTGELFF	TGTGCCAGCAGTTACTCGAGGGGAAAGAACACCGGGGAGCTGTTTTTT
many	TRBD1	TRBJ1-1	TRBV7-9	CASSQQPGQMNTEAFF	TGTGCCAGCAGCCAACAACCGGGACAGATGAACACTGAAGCTTTCTTT
many	NA	TRBJ2-1	TRBV28	CASSGGKGPYNEQFF	TGTGCCAGCAGCGGCGGGAAGGGGCCCTACAATGAGCAGTTCTTC
few	NA	TRBJ2-1	TRBV7-3	CASSFTGSNEQFF	TGTGCCAGCAGCTTTACAGGGTCCAATGAGCAGTTCTTC
NA	NA	TRBJ1-1	TRBV27	CASSLYEGTNTEAFF	TGTGCCAGCAGTTTATATGAGGGGACGAACACTGAAGCTTTCTTT
many	NA	TRBJ1-1	TRBV30	CAWSSWTATGGQIPEAFF	TGTGCCTGGAGTTCCTGGACTGCGACAGGTGGGCAAATCCCTGAAGCTTTCTTT
many	NA	TRBJ2-7	TRBV6-1	CASKLGDASYEQYF	TGTGCCAGCAAACTAGGGGACGCCTCCTACGAGCAGTACTTC
NA	TRBD2	TRBJ2-5	TRBV30	CAWSVGAGGIETQYF	TGTGCCTGGAGTGTAGGAGCGGGAGGGATAGAGACCCAGTACTTC
NA	TRBD1	TRBJ1-2	TRBV2	CASSGGQGASYTF	TGTGCCAGCAGTGGGGGACAGGGTGCATCCTACACCTTC
NA	NA	TRBJ2-1	TRBV29-1	CSVDRAYNEQFF	TGCAGCGTTGATCGGGCATACAATGAGCAGTTCTTC
NA	NA	TRBJ2-7	TRBV7-9	CASSIPPPPPRTVFYEQYF	TGTGCCAGCAGCATCCCCCCCCCGCCGCCTAGGACAGTCTTCTACGAGCAGTACTTC
many	NA	TRBJ2-7	TRBV11-1	CASSFERGPRNEQYF	TGTGCCAGCAGTTTTGAGAGAGGACCAAGGAACGAGCAGTACTTC
many	TRBD1	TRBJ2-7	TRBV28	CASSFRVVGLRQGTYEQYF	TGTGCCAGCAGTTTCCGGGTGGTAGGTCTGCGACAGGGGACCTACGAGCAGTACTTC
many	TRBD2	TRBJ2-2	TRBV14	CASSPIVGLAGSGELFF	TGTGCCAGCAGCCCCATAGTAGGACTAGCGGGATCCGGGGAGCTGTTTTTT
many	NA	TRBJ2-3	TRBV28	CASGWRNTDTQYF	TGTGCCAGCGGTTGGCGCAACACAGATACGCAGTATTTT
many	TRBD2	TRBJ2-1	TRBV19	CASRTTSGRAHEQFF	TGTGCCAGTAGAACTACTAGCGGGAGGGCCCATGAGCAGTTCTTC
many	NA	TRBJ1-2	TRBV29-1	CSARPSNYGYTF	TGCAGCGCTCGACCGAGTAACTATGGCTACACCTTC
NA	NA	TRBJ2-7	TRBV19	CASSIRGESSYEQYF	TGTGCCAGTAGTATCCGGGGCGAGAGCTCCTACGAGCAGTACTTC
many	TRBD2	TRBJ2-7	TRBV28	CASSFATSAYEQYF	TGTGCCAGCAGTTTCGCGACTAGCGCTTACGAGCAGTACTTC
many	NA	TRBJ2-3	TRBV18	CASSPRSDWTDTQYF	TGTGCCAGCTCACCACGGTCGGATTGGACAGATACGCAGTATTTT
many	TRBD1	TRBJ1-1	TRBV5-4	CASSLEGAHTEAFF	TGTGCCAGCAGCTTGGAGGGGGCTCACACTGAAGCTTTCTTT
many	TRBD2	TRBJ2-1	TRBV30	CAWSVLGTSGSGNEQFF	TGTGCCTGGAGTGTACTAGGGACTAGCGGGAGTGGGAATGAGCAGTTCTTC
NA	NA	TRBJ2-1	TRBV29-1	CSVEPGGRNEQFF	TGCAGCGTTGAACCCGGCGGACGGAATGAGCAGTTCTTC
NA	TRBD2	TRBJ2-1	TRBV28	CASTARGGGDNEQFF	TGTGCCAGCACCGCTCGGGGGGGCGGAGACAATGAGCAGTTCTTC
NA	NA	TRBJ2-1	TRBV11-2	CASSLTGDGYNEQFF	TGTGCCAGCAGCTTAACGGGAGACGGGTACAATGAGCAGTTCTTC
few	TRBD1	TRBJ2-7	TRBV7-9	CASSLAGQENYEQHF	TGTGCCAGCAGCTTAGCGGGACAGGAGAACTACGAGCAGCACTTC
NA	NA	TRBJ2-3	TRBV10-2	CASRSTGTTDTQYF	TGCGCCAGTAGATCCACAGGGACCACAGATACGCAGTATTTT
many	TRBD2	TRBJ2-1	TRBV4-1	CASSRGTSGSRNEQFF	TGCGCCAGCAGCCGCGGGACTAGCGGGAGTAGGAATGAGCAGTTCTTC
NA	NA	TRBJ2-3	TRBV5-5	CASSLTSNGGTTDTQYF	TGCGCCAGCAGCTTAACTAGCAACGGGGGAACGACAGATACGCAGTATTTT
NA	NA	TRBJ2-7	TRBV28	CASDADGGYEQYF	TGTGCCAGCGATGCGGACGGGGGTTACGAGCAGTACTTC
few	TRBD2	TRBJ2-5	TRBV3-1	CASSLRGRAPMKETQYF	TGTGCCAGCAGCCTCCGAGGGAGGGCCCCCATGAAAGAGACCCAGTACTTC
many	NA	TRBJ2-1	TRBV6-2/TRBV6-3	CASTQPQEPFYNEQFF	TGTGCCAGCACTCAACCACAGGAACCTTTTTACAATGAGCAGTTCTTC
many	TRBD2	TRBJ2-5	TRBV27	CASSGLAGGETQYF	TGTGCCAGCAGTGGACTAGCGGGAGGAGAGACCCAGTACTTC
few	TRBD1	TRBJ2-7	TRBV19	CASSQGQGGGYEQYF	TGTGCCAGTAGCCAGGGACAGGGTGGAGGTTACGAGCAGTACTTC
NA	NA	TRBJ1-2	TRBV5-8	CAGGFNYGYTF	TGTGCCGGCGGTTTTAACTATGGCTACACCTTC
many	NA	TRBJ1-5	TRBV11-2	CASSLGIEGGGQPQHF	TGTGCCAGCAGCCTGGGGATTGAGGGAGGGGGTCAGCCCCAGCATTTT
NA	TRBD2	TRBJ2-3	TRBV20-1	CSAWDYPSTDTQYF	TGCAGTGCTTGGGACTACCCTAGCACAGATACGCAGTATTTT
many	TRBD1	TRBJ2-7	TRBV30	CACRQGAYEQYF	TGTGCCTGTCGACAGGGGGCTTACGAGCAGTACTTC
many	TRBD2	TRBJ2-7	TRBV10-3	CAISASGYEQYF	TGTGCCATCAGCGCTAGCGGCTACGAGCAGTACTTC
many	NA	TRBJ1-4	TRBV9	CASSVGTTRANEKLFF	TGTGCCAGCAGCGTAGGCACCACACGGGCTAATGAAAAACTGTTTTTT
few	NA	TRBJ2-7	TRBV6-1	CASSERGLDTYEQYF	TGTGCCAGCAGTGAAAGGGGACTGGATACCTACGAGCAGTACTTC
NA	TRBD1	TRBJ2-5	TRBV28	CASSPRDRAETQYF	TGTGCCAGCAGTCCCCGGGACAGGGCGGAGACCCAGTACTTC
NA	NA	TRBJ1-2	TRBV7-2	CASSGAGYGYTF	TGTGCCAGCAGCGGAGCCGGCTATGGCTACACCTTC
many	TRBD1	TRBJ2-1	TRBV27	CATRHDRGSFNEQFF	TGTGCCACCCGCCACGACAGGGGTTCATTCAATGAGCAGTTCTTC
NA	NA	TRBJ2-4	TRBV6-1	CASSFLGTNIQYF	TGTGCCAGCAGTTTTCTCGGGACAAACATTCAGTACTTC